The 27 T cell receptor beta chains below were found in one sample sequenced in a study of technical replicates of blood from a handful of donors. Data came from immunoSEQ multiplex PCR; TCRdb stores just in-frame clones and leaves some out. The sample lists about 74,000 clones; about 88% were seen once. Sequencing was done on a sample of T cells isolated from PBMCs. Receptors originate from a human donor in good health.

This clone occurred once. The chain links TRBV6-4 to TRBJ1-1, with D perhaps TRBD1 (5 bases). Germline V gives CDR1 MRHNA, CDR2 SNTAGT. V shed 3 bases and J shed 4 bases, with 12 bases lying between them. The CDR3 has 14 residues. This CDR3 reads CASSERGWGTEAFF. CDR3 DNA: TGTGCCAGCAGTGAAAGGGGCTGGGGCACTGAAGCTTTCTTT.

This chain uses TRBV4-1 with TRBJ1-4; D uncertain. With 11 bases removed from V and 8 bases from J, the gap between germline ends came to 9 bases. The germline V gene encodes CDR1 MGHRA and CDR2 YSYEKL. This CDR3 is 10 amino acids long. CDR3 amino acids: CALPGEKLFF. DNA of the CDR3: TGCGCCCTCCCCGGGGAAAAACTGTTTTTT.

This clone came up once. The chain couples TRBV28 to TRBJ2-5; 11 bases agree with TRBD2. The CDR3 covers 15 residues. Looked up from germline, CDR1 is MDHEN and CDR2 is SYDVKM. With 3 bases clipped from V and 4 bases from J, the junction kept 4 bases outside the gene matches. CDR3 DNA: TGTGCCAGCAGTTTCCCACTAGCGGGAGTAGAGACCCAGTACTTC. Protein sequence: CASSFPLAGVETQYF.

The rearrangement joins TRBV6-5 to TRBJ2-2; 9 nucleotides agree with TRBD1. CDR3 length: 16 residues. Losses at the gene ends were 2 bases for V and 9 bases for J; bases not matched to a gene: 10. Germline V gene sequence: CDR1 MNHEY, CDR2 SVGAGI. The chain's CDR3 is CASSYLPGQGMRELFF. In DNA, the CDR3 is TGTGCCAGCAGTTACCTGCCGGGACAGGGTATGAGGGAGCTGTTTTTT.

This chain connects TRBV11-2 to TRBJ1-1, with 7 bases identical to TRBD1. Trimming took 0 bases from V and 11 from J; bases not matched to a gene: 6. The CDR3 is 13 residues long. Germline assignment: CDR1 SGHAT and CDR2 FQNNGV. The CDR3 DNA is TGTGCCAGCAGCTTAGATGAGGACAGGCGGGCTTTCTTT. As protein: CASSLDEDRRAFF.

The chain carries TRBV7-2 and TRBJ2-3; 8 nucleotides line up with TRBD2. This CDR3 spans 15 amino acids. V lost 1 base and J lost 2; bases outside the gene matches: 2. The germline CDR1 and CDR2 sequences are SGHTA and FQGNSA. CDR3 in amino acids: CASSLERGFTDTQYF. CDR3 in DNA: TGTGCCAGCAGCTTAGAGCGGGGGTTCACAGATACGCAGTATTTT.

V usage is TRBV5-4 and J usage is TRBJ2-3; TRBD1 matches 7 bases. Germline CDR1 is SGHNT and CDR2 is YYREEE (reference sequence). Unmatched junction bases numbered 11, after V lost 4 bases and J lost 6 bases. This CDR3 spans 15 amino acids. As DNA, the CDR3 is TGTGCCAGCAGCCCCCCGGGACAGCTCCAGGATACGCAGTATTTT. Its protein is CASSPPGQLQDTQYF.

The V and J genes are TRBV4-2 and TRBJ2-1, with 10 bases identical to TRBD2. The germline CDR1 and CDR2 sequences are LGHNA and YNFKEQ. V was pared by 2 bases and J by 6 bases, with 7 bases of the junction left unmatched. This CDR3 has 16 amino acids. In DNA, the CDR3 is TGTGCCAGCAGCCAAATTACGCCTAGCGGGAGCAATGAGCAGTTCTTC. Translating gives CASSQITPSGSNEQFF.

The rearrangement joins TRBV5-1 to TRBJ2-2; TRBD2 matches 7 bases. Germline CDR1 is SGHRS and CDR2 is YFSETQ. V dropped 2 bases and J dropped 5; count of bases not matched to a gene: 6. The CDR3 is 15 amino acids. The DNA for the CDR3 is TGCGCCAGCAGCTTAAGCGGGGCTGCAACCGGGGAGCTGTTTTTT. Residues: CASSLSGAATGELFF.

CDR3 DNA: TGCGCCAGCAGTGAGTCAATTCGCGGGACCCAGTACTTC. It is translated as CASSESIRGTQYF. The gene calls are TRBV10-1 and TRBJ2-5; D remains unclear. The V and J ends lost 0 bases and 7 bases respectively, with 9 bases between them. The CDR3 is 13 residues long. Germline V lookup: CDR1 WNHNN, CDR2 SYGVQD (reference sequence).

CDR3 bases: TGTGCCAGCAGCAAAACAACCTATTTGAGGGACAGGGAGGCCGGGGAGCTGTTTTTT. It translates to CASSKTTYLRDREAGELFF. V gene TRBV9 combines with J gene TRBJ2-2; 9 nucleotides match TRBD1. This CDR3 is 19 amino acids long. CDR1 is SGDLS, CDR2 YYNGEE, per germline. V lost 4 bases to trimming and J lost 6 bases; unmatched junction nucleotides: 19.

In DNA form, the CDR3 reads TGTGCCACACGACCTAGCGGGAGCTCCTACAATGAGCAGTTCTTC. Encoded protein: CATRPSGSSYNEQFF. The chain links TRBV6-5 to TRBJ2-1; 10 bases align to TRBD2. Germline V gene sequence: CDR1 MNHEY, CDR2 SVGAGI. Trimming removed 10 bases from V and 0 bases from J; junction bases left unmatched: 6. The CDR3 is 15 residues long.

This chain uses TRBV4-2 with TRBJ1-2; TRBD1 might be the D (6 bases). CDR1 is LGHNA, CDR2 YNFKEQ, per germline. This CDR3 spans 12 amino acids. V was clipped by 0 bases and J by 8 bases, with 7 bases between them. The DNA for the CDR3 is TGTGCCAGCAGCCAAGAAGGGACAGGCTACACCTTC. Its translation is CASSQEGTGYTF.

V is TRBV4-3 and J is TRBJ1-2; D ambiguous. The CDR3 spans 15 residues. The germline CDR1 and CDR2 sequences are LGHNA and YSLEER. V lost 0 bases and J lost 3, with 11 bases in between. CDR3 nucleotides: TGCGCCAGCAGCCAAGACGAGGTCCCTTACTATGGCTACACCTTC. Protein: CASSQDEVPYYGYTF.

V and J are TRBV11-3 and TRBJ2-1; 11 nucleotides line up with TRBD1. Germline CDR1 and CDR2: SGHNT and YENEEA. V trimming: 5 bases; J trimming: 7 bases; junction bases outside the gene matches: 7. This CDR3 has 15 amino acids. The CDR3 DNA reads TGTGCCAGCAGCCTGGCCGGACAGGGGGCGAATGAGCAGTTCTTC. Its protein product is CASSLAGQGANEQFF.

The chain combines TRBV25-1 with TRBJ2-2; 9 bases line up with TRBD2. J lost 5 bases, V lost 8 bases, and 12 bases had no gene match. The CDR3 consists of 16 residues. Germline CDR1 and CDR2: MGHDK and SYGVNS. CDR3 region: CASAGIAGEKTGELFF. The CDR3 DNA is TGTGCCAGCGCCGGAATAGCGGGAGAGAAAACCGGGGAGCTGTTTTTT.

The chain carries TRBV19 and TRBJ2-5; no definite D call. V was pared by 3 bases and J by 5 bases, with 4 bases between. The CDR3 contains 11 residues. Germline V gene sequence: CDR1 LNHDA, CDR2 SQIVND (reference sequence). The CDR3 region is CASSMRETQYF. CDR3 bases: TGTGCCAGTAGTATGCGGGAGACCCAGTACTTC.

The V call is TRBV5-1, the J call TRBJ2-7; D may be TRBD2 (6 bases). This CDR3 region has 13 residues. Trimming cost V 6 bases and J 2 bases, with 12 bases left between them. From germline, CDR1 is SGHRS and CDR2 YFSETQ. CDR3 region: CASTRDSTYEQYF. As DNA, the CDR3 is TGCGCCAGCACCAGGGACTCCACCTACGAGCAGTACTTC.

The V and J genes are TRBV2 and TRBJ2-3; 8 positions match TRBD1. V trimming: 6 bases; J trimming: 2 bases; junction bases outside the gene matches: 4. This CDR3 is built from 14 residues. The germline CDR1 and CDR2 sequences are SNHLY and FYNNEI. The DNA for the CDR3 is TGTGCCAGCAGCCGGGACAGGACCACAGATACGCAGTATTTT. Its translation is CASSRDRTTDTQYF.

The V and J genes are TRBV19 and TRBJ1-2, with TRBD1 matching over 12 bases. Per the germline V gene, CDR1 is LNHDA and CDR2 is SQIVND (reference sequence). J gave up 2 bases and V 4 bases, and 2 bases lay outside the gene matches. The CDR3 has 15 residues. The CDR3 loop reads CASSTGTGGNYGYTF. Here the CDR3 DNA reads TGTGCCAGTAGTACCGGGACAGGGGGCAACTATGGCTACACCTTC.

The chain couples TRBV5-4 to TRBJ1-1; D is uncertain. The CDR3 spans 13 residues. The ends were cut back, 1 base at V and 2 bases at J, with 6 bases in the middle. Germline V lookup: CDR1 SGHNT, CDR2 YYREEE (reference sequence). DNA for the CDR3: TGTGCCAGCAGCTTGCAGTATAACACTGAAGCTTTCTTT. It yields the protein CASSLQYNTEAFF.

The genes are TRBV7-3 and TRBJ1-2; 9 bases agree with TRBD1. Germline-derived CDR1 and CDR2 are SGHTA and FQGTGA. The junction had 8 bases not matched to a gene; V was cut back by 5 bases and J by 10 bases. This CDR3 contains 13 residues. The CDR3 loop is CASSPGTGQDYTF. The CDR3 region has the DNA TGTGCCAGCAGCCCCGGGACAGGGCAAGACTACACCTTC.

This chain connects TRBV30 to TRBJ1-1; 7 positions match TRBD1. The CDR3 runs 12 residues. J lost 6 bases, V lost 1 base, and 2 bases had no gene match. The germline CDR1 and CDR2 sequences are GTSNPN and SVGIG (reference sequence). The CDR3 DNA is TGTGCCTGGAGTGCTACAGGGGCTGAAGCTTTCTTT. This gives the protein CAWSATGAEAFF.

This clone was seen a few times. The V gene is TRBV6-5, the J gene TRBJ1-1; D remains unclear. Germline V gene data show CDR1 as MNHEY and CDR2 as SVGAGI. The CDR3 covers 13 residues. The V gene lost 2 bases and the J gene lost 2 bases, with 6 bases spanning the gap. For the CDR3, the DNA is TGTGCCAGCAGTTACGCGGAAAACACTGAAGCTTTCTTT. Encoded protein: CASSYAENTEAFF.

J is TRBJ2-7 and V is TRBV2; 9 bases are shared with TRBD2. The CDR3 is made up of 14 amino acids. V was pared by 4 bases and J by 3 bases, with 4 bases of the junction left unmatched. CDR1 is SNHLY and CDR2 is FYNNEI in the germline V gene. The CDR3 nucleotides are TGTGCCAGCAGTGGGCTAGCGGGACACTACGAGCAGTACTTC. It encodes CASSGLAGHYEQYF.

The chain employs TRBV20-1 and TRBJ2-1; D may be TRBD1 (5 bases). The CDR3 totals 11 residues. The V end was cut by 6 bases, the J end by 8 bases, with 11 bases between. CDR1 and CDR2 from the germline V gene are DFQATT and SNEGSKA (reference sequence). DNA of the CDR3: TGCAGTGCCCCCCGGACATATGAGCAGTTCTTC. As protein: CSAPRTYEQFF.

The chain joins TRBV10-1 to TRBJ2-5; D gene ambiguous. CDR3 length: 14 amino acids. V dropped 3 bases and J dropped 0 bases, with 8 bases sitting between them. Germline CDR1 WNHNN, CDR2 SYGVQD (reference sequence). As DNA, the CDR3 is TGCGCCAGCAGTGAACAGTGGGACCAAGAGACCCAGTACTTC. Translating gives CASSEQWDQETQYF.